In this sample, the clone carrying this T cell receptor (beta chain) turned up a few times. Its antigen is currently unknown. The entry originates in a study of cytomegalovirus exposure and HLA in healthy donors. About the study: Earlier, approximately 180 million T cells were analyzed, and fewer than 120 million unique TCR beta sequences were found among them. Study-wide findings and caveats: Across donors, presence/absence analyses took sequencing depth to be roughly uniform. Associated with cytomegalovirus, according to the listing, were 150 to 200 TCR beta chains.

PCR was performed using 60 Vbeta and 13 Jbeta primers. The data were produced by immunoSEQ multiplex PCR, yet TCRdb's version contains in-frame clones alone and is incomplete. The top ten clones hold approximately 2.5% of a sample with under 250,000 clones, 82% of them seen once. The TCR originated in a woman between 40 and 55 years old in good health and CMV-seronegative. Sequenced sample: PBMCs.

CDR3 protein: CASSIGGDTEAFF. Here the CDR3 DNA reads TGTGCCAGTAGTATAGGGGGAGACACTGAAGCTTTCTTT. V and J are TRBV19 and TRBJ1-1, with D unclear. Germline V gene sequence: CDR1 LNHDA, CDR2 SQIVND (reference sequence). V was cut by 1 base and J by 3 bases, with 6 bases left in between. The CDR3 spans 13 residues.